The 32 T cell receptor beta chains presented below share a single source sample, sequenced in a study of shared clonotypes between healthy human individuals. Using immunoSEQ multiplex PCR, the repertoire was profiled, and TCRdb retains in-frame clones only, with some absent. Here the sample spans some 1.5 million clones, roughly 96% being singletons. Source material: naive CD4+ T cells sorted from blood. Described subset: CD45RA+ positively selected. The receptors derive from a man aged 30 to 45 in good health.

The J gene is TRBJ2-1, the V gene TRBV5-1; TRBD2 matches at 9 bases. The J segment lost 3 bases and the V segment lost 0 bases, leaving 4 bases of the junction unmatched. This CDR3 region has 16 residues. CDR1 and CDR2 from the germline V gene are SGHRS and YFSETQ. This CDR3 is CASSLVTSGFYNEQFF. Written as DNA, the CDR3 is TGCGCCAGCAGCTTGGTAACTAGCGGGTTCTACAATGAGCAGTTCTTC. Complete variable domain (other parts from reference TRBV5-1 and TRBJ2-1): KAGVTQTPRYLIKTRGQQVTLSCSPISGHRSVSWYQQTPGQGLQFLFEYFSETQRNKGNFPGRFSGRQFSNSRSEMNVSTLELGDSALYLCASSLVTSGFYNEQFFGPGTRLTVL.

This chain links TRBV6-1 with TRBJ2-5; no clear D. CDR3 size: 13 residues. Deletions cut 5 bases from V and 1 base from J, with 8 bases between. Germline CDR1 and CDR2: MNHNS and SASEGT. The CDR3 bases are TGTGCCAGCAGTTCCGGGCTCCAAGAGACCCAGTACTTC. Protein sequence: CASSSGLQETQYF.

The genes are TRBV6-6 and TRBJ1-2; D might be TRBD1 (5 bases). V was shortened by 6 bases and J by 8 bases, with 25 bases between the two germline ends. This CDR3 comprises 16 residues. The germline V gene encodes CDR1 MNHNY and CDR2 SVGAGI (reference sequence). CDR3 amino acids: CASSSKETAPARGYTF. The CDR3 nucleotides are TGTGCCAGCAGCTCTAAGGAGACAGCCCCAGCGAGGGGCTACACCTTC.

The gene calls are TRBV13 and TRBJ2-7; either TRBD1 or TRBD2 may supply D (6 bases each). Trimming took off 2 bases at V and 3 bases at J, with 11 bases between the two ends. This CDR3 has 14 residues. The V gene's germline CDR1 is PRHDT and CDR2 FYEKMQ (reference sequence). The CDR3 DNA sequence: TGTGCCAGCAGCTTATGGGGGGCAAACTACGAGCAGTACTTC. Translation: CASSLWGANYEQYF.

The CDR3 DNA reads as TGTGCCAGCAGTTTCTCGGATGGCTACACCTTC. Translating gives CASSFSDGYTF. V gene TRBV28 combines with J gene TRBJ1-2; D unclear. V was cut by 3 bases and J by 6 bases, with 5 bases left in between. This CDR3 comprises 11 residues. Germline loops: CDR1 MDHEN, CDR2 SYDVKM.

The gene calls are TRBV28 and TRBJ1-5; 7 bases align to TRBD1. Losses at the gene ends were 6 bases for V and 4 bases for J; bases not matched to a gene: 9. Looked up from germline, CDR1 is MDHEN and CDR2 is SYDVKM. This CDR3 comprises 15 residues. CDR3 in DNA: TGTGCCAGCAGCCAGCCCCAGGGGGGGAATCAGCCCCAGCATTTT. This codes for CASSQPQGGNQPQHF.

In the case of this clone: At the DNA level, this CDR3 is encoded by other sequences in the same sample as well. The chain employs TRBV7-2 and TRBJ2-5; the D call may be TRBD1 or TRBD2 (5 bases each). V was shortened by 5 bases and J by 1 base, with 11 bases between the two germline ends. CDR3 length: 14 residues. The germline CDR1 and CDR2 sequences are SGHTA and FQGNSA. The CDR3 loop reads CASSLGTFQETQYF. The CDR3 DNA follows: TGTGCCAGCAGCCTAGGGACGTTCCAAGAGACCCAGTACTTC. Full variable domain (outside the CDR3, taken from reference TRBV7-2 and TRBJ2-5): GAGVSQSPSNKVTEKGKDVELRCDPISGHTALYWYRQSLGQGLEFLIYFQGNSAPDKSGLPSDRFSAERTGGSVSTLTIQRTQQEDSAVYLCASSLGTFQETQYFGPGTRLLVL.

V gene TRBV6-6 combines with J gene TRBJ1-1; D is unclear. Germline CDR1 reads MNHNY; CDR2 reads SVGAGI (reference sequence). This CDR3 is built from 14 residues. V lost 5 bases and J lost 6, with 16 bases in between. CDR3 protein: CASSVLAARAEAFF. The CDR3 bases are TGTGCCAGCAGTGTCCTTGCGGCCCGGGCTGAAGCTTTCTTT.

V gene TRBV7-2 combines with J gene TRBJ2-7; 9 bases align to TRBD2. Germline V gene sequence: CDR1 SGHTA, CDR2 FQGNSA. The CDR3 totals 15 residues. J gave up 3 bases and V 2 bases, and 5 bases lay outside the gene matches. The CDR3 DNA reads TGTGCCAGCAGCTTAATCCTAGCGGGATACTACGAGCAGTACTTC. Translation: CASSLILAGYYEQYF.

This clone appeared a single time. The chain couples TRBV7-2 to TRBJ2-1; TRBD2 aligns across 12 bases. V dropped 1 base and J dropped 15; count of bases not matched to a gene: 10. Germline CDR1 reads SGHTA; CDR2 reads FQGNSA. The CDR3 is 15 amino acids. CDR3: CASSLGTSGDRHRFF. CDR3 DNA: TGTGCCAGCAGCTTAGGGACTAGCGGGGATCGCCATCGGTTCTTC.

This rearrangement joins TRBV6-1 to TRBJ1-5, with D possibly being TRBD1 (6 bases). The CDR3 has 13 residues. Germline assignment: CDR1 MNHNS and CDR2 SASEGT. V lost 7 bases to trimming and J lost 5 bases, with 12 bases between them. For the CDR3, the DNA is TGTGCCAGCATCCTAGGGGGTTATCAGCCCCAGCATTTT. It specifies CASILGGYQPQHF.

V usage is TRBV7-2 and J usage is TRBJ1-2; TRBD1 is a possible D gene (6 bases). The CDR3 length is 12 residues. Between the trimmed V and J ends, which lost 4 bases and 5 bases, there was a span of 8 bases. Germline V CDR1 and CDR2: SGHTA, FQGNSA. DNA of the CDR3: TGTGCCAGCAGCTCACAGGGTTATGGCTACACCTTC. Its translation is CASSSQGYGYTF.

The chain uses TRBV6-5 and TRBJ1-1; D is uncertain. Trimming shortened V by 6 bases and J by 7 bases, and 15 bases separated the two germline ends. The V gene's germline CDR1 is MNHEY and CDR2 SVGAGI. The CDR3 is made up of 13 amino acids. DNA for the CDR3: TGTGCCAGCAGGCCCTCAGGTACTGTTGAAGCTTTCTTT. It specifies CASRPSGTVEAFF.

This rearrangement joins TRBV13 to TRBJ1-4, with 7 bases identical to TRBD1. The V gene end was trimmed by 4 bases and the J gene end by 5 bases; junction bases not matched to a gene: 13. The CDR3 runs to 17 residues. Germline V gene data show CDR1 as PRHDT and CDR2 as FYEKMQ (reference sequence). The CDR3 region has the DNA TGTGCCAGCAGCTCCAAGACAGGGCCATCCGTGAATGAAAAACTGTTTTTT. This sequence encodes CASSSKTGPSVNEKLFF.

This clone has a handful of counts. J is TRBJ2-3 and V is TRBV6-5, with D unclear. V lost 6 bases and J lost 5, with 9 bases in between. Germline CDR1 reads MNHEY; CDR2 reads SVGAGI. CDR3 length: 12 amino acids. In DNA form, the CDR3 reads TGTGCCAGCAGGGGCGGCAGAGATACGCAGTATTTT. Translated: CASRGGRDTQYF.

This chain uses TRBV6-4 with TRBJ2-3; D may match TRBD1 or TRBD2 (5 bases each). With 4 bases removed from V and 6 bases from J, the gap between germline ends came to 20 bases. The CDR3 spans 16 residues. Germline assignment: CDR1 MRHNA and CDR2 SNTAGT. The DNA for the CDR3 is TGTGCCAGCAGTGTATTCGGTCGGAGGACAATCGATACGCAGTATTTT. Residues: CASSVFGRRTIDTQYF.

This sequence joins TRBV5-6 and TRBJ2-5; 9 bases match TRBD2. Germline V gives CDR1 SGHDT, CDR2 YYEEEE. The CDR3 extends over 16 amino acids. V dropped 6 bases and J dropped 2; count of bases not matched to a gene: 11. The CDR3 region has the DNA TGTGCCAGCATCTCTTGGCGGGGGGGTATTCAAGAGACCCAGTACTTC. Protein sequence: CASISWRGGIQETQYF.

V usage is TRBV19 and J usage is TRBJ2-7; 8 nucleotides line up with TRBD1. This CDR3 is built from 13 residues. Germline V gene lookup returns CDR1 LNHDA and CDR2 SQIVND (reference sequence). Trimming took 8 bases from V and 1 from J; bases not matched to a gene: 4. The CDR3 sequence: CASRQGLSYEQYF. CDR3 sequence (DNA): TGTGCCAGTCGACAGGGGCTTTCCTACGAGCAGTACTTC. The full variable domain, completed using reference TRBV19 and TRBJ2-7, is DGGITQSPKYLFRKEGQNVTLSCEQNLNHDAMYWYRQDPGQGLRLIYYSQIVNDFQKGDIAEGYSVSREKKESFPLTVTSAQKNPTAFYLCASRQGLSYEQYFGPGTRLTVT.

V and J are TRBV29-1 and TRBJ1-1; D not certain. This CDR3 comprises 12 residues. Trimming left V 6 bases short and J 4 bases short, with 12 bases between. The V gene's germline CDR1 is SQVTM and CDR2 ANQGSEA. The CDR3 region is CSVKGRGTEAFF. The DNA for the CDR3 is TGCAGCGTCAAGGGCCGGGGCACTGAAGCTTTCTTT.

The gene calls are TRBV7-2 and TRBJ1-5, with a weak D call TRBD1 (6 bases). The germline V gene has CDR1 SGHTA and CDR2 FQGNSA. The CDR3 consists of 15 residues. Trimming took off 1 base at V and 4 bases at J, with 11 bases between the two ends. CDR3 protein: CASSLGTVSNQPQHF. In DNA, the CDR3 is TGTGCCAGCAGCTTAGGGACAGTGAGTAATCAGCCCCAGCATTTT. The variable domain in full, completed from reference TRBV7-2 and TRBJ1-5, reads GAGVSQSPSNKVTEKGKDVELRCDPISGHTALYWYRQSLGQGLEFLIYFQGNSAPDKSGLPSDRFSAERTGGSVSTLTIQRTQQEDSAVYLCASSLGTVSNQPQHFGDGTRLSIL.

V and J are TRBV28 and TRBJ2-2; D gene uncertain. This CDR3 is 13 amino acids long. CDR1 is MDHEN and CDR2 is SYDVKM in the germline V gene. V was pared by 4 bases and J by 6 bases, with 9 bases between. The CDR3 DNA sequence: TGTGCCAGCAGTTCTCACGGTCCCGGGGAGCTGTTTTTT. Its translation is CASSSHGPGELFF.

This sequence joins TRBV2 and TRBJ1-2; D is perhaps TRBD1 (5 bases). Germline assignment: CDR1 SNHLY and CDR2 FYNNEI. CDR3 size: 14 residues. V shed 6 bases and J shed 8 bases, with 19 bases lying between them. The CDR3 DNA follows: TGTGCCAGCAGGATGACAGACCATTCCATCGGCTACACCTTC. As protein: CASRMTDHSIGYTF.

The CDR3 is CASIPRRGSNQPQHF. The CDR3, as DNA: TGTGCCAGCATCCCACGGAGGGGTAGCAATCAGCCCCAGCATTTT. The chain couples TRBV6-1 to TRBJ1-5; D may be TRBD1 (5 bases). Per the germline V gene, CDR1 is MNHNS and CDR2 is SASEGT. V was shortened by 7 bases and J by 0 bases, with 13 bases between the two germline ends. This CDR3 spans 15 amino acids.

V and J are TRBV6-1 and TRBJ2-2, with D possibly TRBD1 on 7 matching bases. Trimming shortened V by 4 bases and J by 1 base, and 10 bases separated the two germline ends. CDR3 length equals 15 residues. From germline, CDR1 is MNHNS and CDR2 SASEGT. This chain's CDR3 is CASSVQGGNTGELFF. The CDR3 nucleotides are TGTGCCAGCAGTGTTCAGGGGGGGAACACCGGGGAGCTGTTTTTT.

This clone appeared a single time. The rearrangement uses TRBV27 and TRBJ1-1; D may be TRBD1 (5 bases). This CDR3 spans 14 amino acids. The V end lost 8 bases, the J end lost 0 bases, and 13 bases lay between the germline ends. Per germline, CDR1 MNHEY and CDR2 SMNVEV (reference sequence). The CDR3 loop reads CASGDDGMNTEAFF. CDR3 nucleotides: TGTGCCAGCGGGGACGACGGGATGAACACTGAAGCTTTCTTT.

The chain couples TRBV14 to TRBJ1-1; D might be TRBD1 (5 bases). The germline gives CDR1 SGHDN, CDR2 FVKESK. With 1 base removed from V and 5 bases from J, the gap between germline ends came to 14 bases. This CDR3 has 15 residues. DNA of the CDR3: TGTGCCAGCAGCCAAGGATACAGGAGGAGAACTGAAGCTTTCTTT. It codes for CASSQGYRRRTEAFF.

The chain links TRBV18 to TRBJ1-1; D may be TRBD1 (5 bases). Germline V CDR1 and CDR2: KGHSH, LQKENI. With 4 bases removed from V and 3 bases from J, the gap between germline ends came to 9 bases. The CDR3 sequence is 13 residues long. In DNA, the CDR3 is TGTGCCAGCTCACACCCGGGGGACACTGAAGCTTTCTTT. It yields the protein CASSHPGDTEAFF.

This chain connects TRBV28 to TRBJ2-7; 7 bases agree with TRBD1. CDR1 is MDHEN and CDR2 is SYDVKM in the germline V gene. This CDR3 is built from 13 residues. Trimming took 10 bases from V and 1 from J; bases not matched to a gene: 7. In DNA form, the CDR3 reads TGTGCCATACAACCGGGACAGTCCTACGAGCAGTACTTC. This sequence encodes CAIQPGQSYEQYF.

For this clone: Sequence at one end of the junction differs from germline and may be a read error. V and J are TRBV6-1 and TRBJ1-4; D remains unclear. The CDR3 length is 15 residues. The germline CDR1 and CDR2 sequences are MNHNS and SASEGT. The CDR3 spells CASREGGRRNEKLFF. In DNA, the CDR3 is TGTGCCAGCAGGGAAGGTGGCAGACGTAATGAAAAACTGTTTTTT.

V is TRBV29-1 and J is TRBJ1-5; D unclear. Trimming removed 4 bases at V and 0 bases at J, with 10 bases between. The CDR3 covers 14 residues. CDR1 is SQVTM and CDR2 is ANQGSEA in the germline V gene. CDR3 coding DNA: TGCAGCGTTGTGATAGAGACTAGCAATCAGCCCCAGCATTTT. It encodes CSVVIETSNQPQHF.

This chain links TRBV5-5 with TRBJ2-2; 9 bases fit TRBD1. Trimming cost V 2 bases and J 4 bases; bases outside gene matches: 9. The germline V gene encodes CDR1 SGHKS and CDR2 YYEKEE (reference sequence). This CDR3 region has 17 residues. The CDR3 region is CASSLITGQGGTGELFF. In DNA form, the CDR3 reads TGTGCCAGCAGCTTAATAACGGGACAGGGCGGCACCGGGGAGCTGTTTTTT. Full variable domain (outside the CDR3, taken from reference TRBV5-5 and TRBJ2-2): DAGVTQSPTHLIKTRGQQVTLRCSPISGHKSVSWYQQVLGQGPQFIFQYYEKEERGRGNFPDRFSARQFPNYSSELNVNALLLGDSALYLCASSLITGQGGTGELFFGEGSRLTVL.

J is TRBJ2-7 and V is TRBV28, with D possibly being TRBD2 (7 bases). Trimming took 7 bases from V and 3 from J, leaving 22 bases between them. The CDR3 totals 16 residues. Per germline, CDR1 MDHEN and CDR2 SYDVKM. In DNA form, the CDR3 reads TGTGCCAGCACCAGAGGGGGAGCGGGACGTTACTACGAGCAGTACTTC. This translates into CASTRGGAGRYYEQYF.